This is a list of T cell receptor beta chains from one sample in a study of shared clonotypes between healthy human individuals. TCRdb's table, derived via immunoSEQ multiplex PCR, lists solely in-frame clones and lacks some. The sample carries around 700,000 clones, around 72% recorded once. Sequences were obtained from memory CD4+ T cells sorted from blood. The origin of the receptors is a woman aged 25-40 years in good health. CDR3s include the opening cysteine and the closing phenylalanine or tryptophan. D genes are given only for firm matches. Only some rows state a clone size, as once, few, many or a class for expanded clones.

v_gene	d_gene	abundance	j_gene	CDR3aa	CDR3nt
TRBV7-2	TRBD1	few	TRBJ2-7	CASSWDRVRYEQYF	TGTGCCAGCAGCTGGGACAGGGTAAGGTACGAGCAGTACTTC
TRBV5-1	.	.	TRBJ2-5	CASRGRPRALGQETQYF	TGCGCCAGCAGGGGGCGCCCCAGGGCTTTGGGGCAAGAGACCCAGTACTTC
TRBV7-9	TRBD1	few	TRBJ2-2	CASSSRDRGNTGELFF	TGTGCCAGCAGCTCCCGGGACAGGGGAAACACCGGGGAGCTGTTTTTT
TRBV28	.	.	TRBJ1-5	CASSSTGNQPQHF	TGTGCCAGCAGTTCAACAGGCAATCAGCCCCAGCATTTT
TRBV7-2	.	.	TRBJ2-1	CASSVGLRNSYNEQFF	TGTGCCAGCAGCGTGGGGTTGAGGAACTCCTACAATGAGCAGTTCTTC
TRBV27	TRBD2	.	TRBJ2-3	CASSVGLAGGPSRRTDTQYF	TGTGCCAGCAGTGTCGGACTAGCGGGAGGGCCGAGTCGGAGGACAGATACGCAGTATTTT
TRBV11-2	.	few	TRBJ1-4	CASSLVGSEKLFF	TGTGCCAGCAGCTTAGTTGGATCGGAAAAGCTGTTTTTT
TRBV6-6	.	.	TRBJ1-1	CASERRGHNTEAFF	TGTGCCAGCGAACGCAGGGGCCATAACACTGAAGCTTTCTTT
TRBV2	.	.	TRBJ1-2	CASSEIQLDGYTF	TGTGCCAGCAGTGAAATACAGCTAGATGGCTACACCTTC
TRBV28	.	.	TRBJ2-3	CASSLYTDTQYF	TGTGCCAGCAGCCTTTACACAGATACGCAGTATTTT
TRBV5-1	TRBD2	.	TRBJ2-7	CASSLEERESGEQYF	TGCGCCAGCAGCTTGGAGGAGCGGGAGTCAGGAGAGCAGTACTTC
TRBV27	.	.	TRBJ1-1	CATKRGTDTEAFF	TGTGCCACCAAAAGGGGGACGGACACTGAAGCTTTCTTT
TRBV7-2	TRBD2	many	TRBJ2-7	CASSLQRDSYEQYF	TGTGCCAGCAGCTTGCAGCGGGATAGCTACGAGCAGTACTTC
TRBV18	.	.	TRBJ2-1	CASSPQRDSALSEQFF	TGTGCCAGCTCACCACAAAGGGACTCGGCCCTGAGTGAGCAGTTCTTC
TRBV5-1	.	.	TRBJ2-2	CASSFPADTGELFF	TGCGCCAGCAGCTTTCCGGCTGACACCGGGGAGCTGTTTTTT
TRBV19	.	.	TRBJ1-1	CASSMGAWRRNTEAFF	TGTGCCAGTAGTATGGGGGCTTGGAGACGGAACACTGAAGCTTTCTTT
TRBV12-5	.	.	TRBJ2-1	CASAYINPDSYNEQFF	TGTGCTAGTGCCTACATAAATCCTGATTCCTACAATGAGCAGTTCTTC
TRBV11-2	TRBD2	.	TRBJ2-7	CASSYGLASYEQYF	TGTGCCAGCAGCTACGGACTAGCCTCGTACGAGCAGTACTTC
TRBV28	TRBD1	.	TRBJ1-5	CASSFPGGQPQHF	TGTGCCAGCAGTTTCCCAGGGGGCCAGCCCCAGCATTTT
TRBV5-1	.	.	TRBJ1-2	CASSLATGSGYTF	TGCGCCAGCAGCTTGGCAACAGGTTCGGGCTACACCTTC
TRBV30	.	.	TRBJ1-4	CAWSVSESEKLFF	TGTGCCTGGAGTGTATCGGAGAGTGAAAAACTGTTTTTT
TRBV7-6	.	.	TRBJ1-2	CATRGRENYGYTF	TGTGCCACCCGGGGACGGGAAAACTATGGCTACACCTTC
TRBV28	TRBD1	.	TRBJ2-6	CASSLPGTGPSGANVLTF	TGTGCCAGCAGTCTCCCCGGGACAGGGCCCTCTGGGGCCAACGTCCTGACTTTC
TRBV25-1	TRBD2	.	TRBJ2-3	CASRGGADTQYF	TGTGCCAGCCGCGGGGGAGCAGATACGCAGTATTTT
TRBV5-1	TRBD2	.	TRBJ2-2	CASAMTGGLDTGELFF	TGCGCCAGCGCTATGACGGGAGGGCTGGACACCGGGGAGCTGTTTTTT
TRBV6-5	TRBD2	.	TRBJ2-7	CASRGLAGVPYEQYF	TGTGCCAGCAGGGGACTAGCGGGAGTACCGTACGAGCAGTACTTC
TRBV19	TRBD1	.	TRBJ1-5	CASGQGSQPQHF	TGTGCCAGCGGACAGGGAAGTCAGCCCCAGCATTTT
TRBV11-2	TRBD1	.	TRBJ1-1	CASSLSRGQGAEAFF	TGTGCCAGCAGCTTATCCCGTGGACAGGGGGCTGAAGCTTTCTTT
TRBV4-1	.	.	TRBJ2-3	CASSQDIGARGTDTQYF	TGCGCCAGCAGCCAAGATATCGGCGCCAGGGGCACAGATACGCAGTATTTT
TRBV7-8	TRBD1	.	TRBJ1-2	CASSFRPSSGTGARGYTF	TGTGCCAGCAGCTTCCGCCCGTCTTCTGGGACAGGCGCACGGGGCTACACCTTC
TRBV28	.	.	TRBJ2-7	CASTGVVGSYEQYF	TGTGCCAGCACGGGAGTTGTAGGCTCCTACGAGCAGTACTTC